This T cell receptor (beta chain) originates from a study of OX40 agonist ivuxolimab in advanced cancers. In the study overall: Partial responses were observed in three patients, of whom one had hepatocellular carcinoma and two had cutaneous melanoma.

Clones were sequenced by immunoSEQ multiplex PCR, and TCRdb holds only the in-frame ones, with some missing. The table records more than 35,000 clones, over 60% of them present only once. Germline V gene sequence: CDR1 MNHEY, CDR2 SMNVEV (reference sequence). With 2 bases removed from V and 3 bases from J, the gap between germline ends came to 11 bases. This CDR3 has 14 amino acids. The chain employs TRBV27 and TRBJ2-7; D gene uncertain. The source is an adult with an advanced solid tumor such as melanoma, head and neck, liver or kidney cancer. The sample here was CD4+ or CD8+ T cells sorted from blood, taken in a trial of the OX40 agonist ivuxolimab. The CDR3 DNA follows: TGTGCCAGCAGTTTAAAAGGTATCGGCTACGAGCAGTACTTC. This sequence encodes CASSLKGIGYEQYF.